This entry lists 27 T cell receptor beta chains sequenced from one sample in a study of blood T cell repertoires in COVID-19. The table came from immunoSEQ multiplex PCR; TCRdb's copy has only in-frame clones and leaves some out. Altogether around 230,000 clones are present, approximately 88% being singletons, with the ten largest covering 2% to 2.5%. Specimen: PBMCs or T cells enriched from blood (not recorded which). The origin of the receptors is a woman aged 40 to 50 with acute COVID-19.

This clone was counted only a few times. The CDR3 DNA reads as TGTGCCAGCAGCGTGACAGGGGGCTACGAAAAACTGTTTTTT. It codes for CASSVTGGYEKLFF. The chain uses TRBV7-2 and TRBJ1-4; 10 positions agree with TRBD1. J gave up 8 bases and V 5 bases, and 5 bases lay outside the gene matches. The CDR3 length is 14 residues. Per germline, CDR1 SGHTA and CDR2 FQGNSA.

The chain recombines TRBV5-1 with TRBJ2-3, with 9 bases lining up with TRBD1. The V segment lost 4 bases and the J segment 4 bases; nucleotides outside the gene matches: 7. Germline assignment: CDR1 SGHRS and CDR2 YFSETQ. CDR3 size: 15 residues. CDR3 coding DNA: TGCGCCAGCAGCCCGGGACAGGGTGGCGCAGATACGCAGTATTTT. This gives the protein CASSPGQGGADTQYF.

V is TRBV7-2 and J is TRBJ2-5; 9 bases align to TRBD2. There are 16 residues in the CDR3. Per the germline V gene, CDR1 is SGHTA and CDR2 is FQGNSA. Germline trimming cut 5 bases from V and 7 bases from J; bases unmatched to any gene: 14. CDR3 sequence (DNA): TGTGCCAGCAGCCCAGCTTTAGCGGGGGACGGGGGGACCCAGTACTTC. This gives the protein CASSPALAGDGGTQYF.

The V gene is TRBV6-5, the J gene TRBJ2-2, with TRBD2 identical over 7 bases. J lost 6 bases, V lost 8 bases, and 6 bases had no gene match. CDR1 and CDR2 from the germline V gene are MNHEY and SVGAGI. The CDR3 runs to 13 residues. CDR3 region: CASRASGAGELFF. The DNA for the CDR3 is TGTGCCAGCCGGGCTAGCGGTGCCGGGGAGCTGTTTTTT.

This clone was observed a single time. This chain uses TRBV5-8 with TRBJ1-5, with 7 bases identical to TRBD1. There are 15 residues in the CDR3. V trimming: 4 bases; J trimming: 4 bases; junction bases outside the gene matches: 8. The germline V gene has CDR1 SGHTS and CDR2 YDEGEE. CDR3 protein: CASSDDGTANQPQHF. CDR3 in DNA: TGTGCCAGCAGCGACGATGGGACAGCTAATCAGCCCCAGCATTTT.

The V call is TRBV5-1, the J call TRBJ2-5; TRBD1 aligns across 8 bases. The germline gives CDR1 SGHRS, CDR2 YFSETQ. J was trimmed by 4 bases and V by 4 bases; bases with no gene match: 12. This CDR3 is 16 amino acids long. The CDR3 spells CASSARPRQGAETQYF. The CDR3 DNA is TGCGCCAGCAGCGCAAGGCCTCGTCAGGGGGCAGAGACCCAGTACTTC.

The rearrangement uses TRBV2 and TRBJ2-3, with D possibly being TRBD2 (5 bases). With 4 bases removed from V and 6 bases from J, the gap between germline ends came to 17 bases. There are 15 residues in the CDR3. Germline assignment: CDR1 SNHLY and CDR2 FYNNEI. The CDR3 DNA reads TGTGCCAGCAGTGCCGCGGGTATCCCCGGCGATACGCAGTATTTT. It translates to CASSAAGIPGDTQYF.

As to this clone: Additional DNA sequences in this sample encode the identical CDR3. The chain couples TRBV19 to TRBJ1-1; 7 bases fit TRBD1. With V trimmed by 5 bases and J by 0 bases, 6 bases remained unmatched. The CDR3 is made up of 15 amino acids. Per germline, CDR1 LNHDA and CDR2 SQIVND (reference sequence). The CDR3 region is CASSLNQGVNTEAFF. The CDR3 DNA follows: TGTGCCAGTAGTCTTAATCAGGGGGTGAACACTGAAGCTTTCTTT.

The sample holds a few counts of this clone. The rearrangement joins TRBV11-2 to TRBJ2-7; D is possibly TRBD1 (6 bases). V lost 6 bases, J lost 0 bases, and 12 bases lay in between. Germline V gene lookup returns CDR1 SGHAT and CDR2 FQNNGV. The CDR3 covers 14 residues. CDR3 residues: CASRPYRASYEQYF. CDR3 DNA: TGTGCCAGCAGACCTTACAGGGCCTCCTACGAGCAGTACTTC.

This chain joins TRBV11-2 and TRBJ1-6, with 7 bases that match TRBD1. Germline V CDR1 and CDR2: SGHAT, FQNNGV. V lost 4 bases to trimming and J lost 0 bases; unmatched junction nucleotides: 3. This CDR3 spans 16 amino acids. The CDR3 DNA follows: TGTGCCAGCAGCTCGGGACAGAGCTCCTATAATTCACCCCTCCACTTT. It codes for CASSSGQSSYNSPLHF.

This clone has only one observation. This sequence joins TRBV5-4 and TRBJ2-7, with 7 bases identical to TRBD2. V lost 0 bases and J lost 2; bases outside the gene matches: 8. CDR1 SGHNT and CDR2 YYREEE come from the germline V gene (reference sequence). There are 16 residues in the CDR3. CDR3 region: CASSLARAGVAYEQYF. CDR3 DNA sequence: TGTGCCAGCAGCTTGGCCAGGGCGGGGGTGGCCTACGAGCAGTACTTC.

The CDR3 spells CASSLKGAVYGYTF. CDR3 bases: TGTGCCAGCAGCTTGAAGGGGGCTGTCTATGGCTACACCTTC. The V and J genes are TRBV5-8 and TRBJ1-2; 7 bases are shared with TRBD1. The ends lost 1 base at V and 4 bases at J; junction bases unmatched: 4. CDR3 length equals 14 residues. CDR1 is SGHTS and CDR2 is YDEGEE in the germline V gene.

V gene TRBV6-5 combines with J gene TRBJ1-2, with 7 nucleotides matching TRBD1. The V and J ends lost 6 bases and 5 bases, in that order; junction bases with no gene match: 12. The CDR3 has 15 amino acids. Germline V CDR1 and CDR2: MNHEY, SVGAGI. As DNA, the CDR3 is TGTGCCAGCAGAAAAGAACAGGGGATGGGATATGGCTACACCTTC. Amino acids: CASRKEQGMGYGYTF.

This clone came up many times. Other DNA sequences in this sample translate to the same CDR3. This sequence joins TRBV7-9 and TRBJ2-1; 10 bases fit TRBD2. V shed 5 bases, J shed 0 bases, and the junction held 4 bases outside the gene matches. There are 16 residues in the CDR3. Germline assignment: CDR1 SEHNR and CDR2 FQNEAQ (reference sequence). The CDR3 region is CASSHSSGSSYNEQFF. CDR3 nucleotides: TGTGCCAGCAGCCACTCTAGCGGGAGCTCCTACAATGAGCAGTTCTTC.

The V call is TRBV7-8, the J call TRBJ1-2; D is possibly TRBD1 (5 bases). CDR3 length equals 13 residues. Per the germline V gene, CDR1 is SGHVS and CDR2 is FQNEAQ. The V end lost 2 bases, the J end lost 5 bases, and 9 bases lay between the germline ends. The CDR3 region is CASSLPGLYGYTF. CDR3 DNA: TGTGCCAGCAGCTTACCAGGGCTGTATGGCTACACCTTC.

The chain carries TRBV7-9 and TRBJ2-3; 10 nucleotides line up with TRBD1. Looked up from germline, CDR1 is SEHNR and CDR2 is FQNEAQ (reference sequence). The CDR3 length is 18 residues. The V and J ends lost 6 bases and 0 bases, in that order; junction bases with no gene match: 12. The CDR3 DNA reads TGTGCCAGCAGTTATAAGACGGGACAGGGGCGAAGCACAGATACGCAGTATTTT. Translated, it gives CASSYKTGQGRSTDTQYF.

The V and J genes are TRBV5-4 and TRBJ2-3; possibly TRBD2 for D (6 bases). The CDR3 has 16 amino acids. Trimming stripped 0 bases from V and 2 bases from J, with 13 bases between. Germline V gene data show CDR1 as SGHNT and CDR2 as YYREEE (reference sequence). CDR3: CASSLGEGLITDTQYF. The CDR3 region has the DNA TGTGCCAGCAGCTTGGGTGAGGGACTTATCACAGATACGCAGTATTTT. The whole variable domain, remainder taken from reference TRBV5-4 and TRBJ2-3, is ETGVTQSPTHLIKTRGQQVTLRCSSQSGHNTVSWYQQALGQGPQFIFQYYREEENGRGNFPPRFSGLQFPNYSSELNVNALELDDSALYLCASSLGEGLITDTQYFGPGTRLTVL.

The chain recombines TRBV5-1 with TRBJ1-2; 9 nucleotides line up with TRBD1. The junction had 4 bases not matched to a gene; V was cut back by 0 bases and J by 4 bases. This CDR3 has 15 residues. Germline V lookup: CDR1 SGHRS, CDR2 YFSETQ. The CDR3, as DNA: TGCGCCAGCAGCTTGGGACAGGGGGTCGCCTATGGCTACACCTTC. Amino acids: CASSLGQGVAYGYTF.

This sequence joins TRBV7-2 and TRBJ2-1, with TRBD2 matching over 8 bases. Losses at the gene ends were 5 bases for V and 0 bases for J; bases not matched to a gene: 3. CDR1 and CDR2 (germline): SGHTA, FQGNSA. The CDR3 has 15 amino acids. The CDR3 bases are TGTGCCAGCAGCAAGGGACTAGGCTCCTACAATGAGCAGTTCTTC. Translated, it gives CASSKGLGSYNEQFF. Filled out from reference TRBV7-2 and TRBJ2-1, the complete variable domain reads GAGVSQSPSNKVTEKGKDVELRCDPISGHTALYWYRQSLGQGLEFLIYFQGNSAPDKSGLPSDRFSAERTGGSVSTLTIQRTQQEDSAVYLCASSKGLGSYNEQFFGPGTRLTVL.

The J gene is TRBJ2-7, the V gene TRBV7-8, with a tentative D call TRBD2 (6 bases). CDR1 and CDR2 (germline): SGHVS, FQNEAQ. Deletions cut 3 bases from V and 0 bases from J, with 15 bases between. This CDR3 is 16 amino acids long. CDR3 sequence reads: CASSLILAPISYEQYF. In DNA form, the CDR3 reads TGTGCCAGCAGCTTGATACTAGCCCCTATCTCCTACGAGCAGTACTTC.

The chain links TRBV11-3 to TRBJ1-1; the match to TRBD1 covers 10 bases. Losses at the gene ends were 4 bases for V and 2 bases for J; bases not matched to a gene: 4. The CDR3 sequence is 15 residues long. In germline, CDR1 is SGHNT, CDR2 YENEEA. The CDR3 sequence is CASSSGTGANTEAFF. CDR3 bases: TGTGCCAGCAGCTCCGGGACAGGGGCCAACACTGAAGCTTTCTTT.

The rearrangement links TRBV19 to TRBJ1-5; 9 positions match TRBD1. The CDR3 has 14 residues. Germline values: CDR1 LNHDA, CDR2 SQIVND (reference sequence). Losses at the gene ends were 8 bases for V and 6 bases for J; bases not matched to a gene: 8. The CDR3 DNA follows: TGTGCCAGTGCGGACAGGGGAGGAGGTCAGCCCCAGCATTTT. Protein product: CASADRGGGQPQHF.

The V call is TRBV12-3 or TRBV12-4, the J call TRBJ1-2; D is possibly TRBD1 (5 bases). Trimming took off 8 bases at V and 6 bases at J, with 16 bases between the two ends. The CDR3 consists of 13 residues. The CDR3 sequence is CASAPWGGDGYTF. The CDR3 coding sequence is TGTGCCAGCGCCCCATGGGGGGGGGATGGCTACACCTTC.

V gene TRBV6-5 combines with J gene TRBJ1-5; a weak D match, TRBD1 (5 bases). Trimming took 5 bases from V and 3 from J, leaving 11 bases between them. The CDR3 covers 14 residues. Per the germline V gene, CDR1 is MNHEY and CDR2 is SVGAGI. CDR3 loop: CASSPPGPNQPQHF. Here the CDR3 DNA reads TGTGCCAGCAGTCCCCCAGGGCCCAATCAGCCCCAGCATTTT.

The chain joins TRBV5-1 to TRBJ1-4; TRBD1 matches 7 bases. Germline V gene sequence: CDR1 SGHRS, CDR2 YFSETQ. This CDR3 has 16 residues. Trimming at V came to 0 bases and at J to 0 bases, leaving 2 bases not matched to a gene. The DNA of the CDR3 is TGCGCCAGCAGCTTGGCCGGGACAGCAACTAATGAAAAACTGTTTTTT. It codes for CASSLAGTATNEKLFF. The full variable domain, completed using reference TRBV5-1 and TRBJ1-4, is KAGVTQTPRYLIKTRGQQVTLSCSPISGHRSVSWYQQTPGQGLQFLFEYFSETQRNKGNFPGRFSGRQFSNSRSEMNVSTLELGDSALYLCASSLAGTATNEKLFFGSGTQLSVL.

The chain is built from TRBV13 and TRBJ2-3; TRBD2 might be the D (6 bases). Germline values: CDR1 PRHDT, CDR2 FYEKMQ (reference sequence). The germline V and J ends were trimmed by 3 bases and 2 bases, with 12 bases remaining between them. This CDR3 is 15 amino acids long. CDR3 amino acids: CASSLGGENTDTQYF. The CDR3, as DNA: TGTGCCAGCAGCTTGGGCGGGGAAAACACAGATACGCAGTATTTT.

This chain connects TRBV13 to TRBJ1-3, with 9 bases that match TRBD1. V was clipped by 2 bases and J by 6 bases; unmatched bases: 2. Germline assignment: CDR1 PRHDT and CDR2 FYEKMQ (reference sequence). This CDR3 spans 14 amino acids. The CDR3 DNA reads as TGTGCCAGCAGCTTACGACAGGGGGTAAACACCATATATTTT. This encodes CASSLRQGVNTIYF.